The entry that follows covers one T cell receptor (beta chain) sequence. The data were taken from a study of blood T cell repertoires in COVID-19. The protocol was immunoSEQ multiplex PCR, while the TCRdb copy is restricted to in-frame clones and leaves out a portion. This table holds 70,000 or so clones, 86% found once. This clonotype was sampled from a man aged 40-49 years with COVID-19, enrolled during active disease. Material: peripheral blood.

The DNA of the CDR3 is TGTGCCAGCTCACCCATGAACAGCCCGGATACGCAGTATTTT. Its protein product is CASSPMNSPDTQYF. The gene calls are TRBV18 and TRBJ2-3, with unresolved D. CDR1 and CDR2 (germline): KGHSH, LQKENI. The CDR3 is 14 amino acids. The ends were cut back, 3 bases at V and 6 bases at J, with 13 bases in the middle.